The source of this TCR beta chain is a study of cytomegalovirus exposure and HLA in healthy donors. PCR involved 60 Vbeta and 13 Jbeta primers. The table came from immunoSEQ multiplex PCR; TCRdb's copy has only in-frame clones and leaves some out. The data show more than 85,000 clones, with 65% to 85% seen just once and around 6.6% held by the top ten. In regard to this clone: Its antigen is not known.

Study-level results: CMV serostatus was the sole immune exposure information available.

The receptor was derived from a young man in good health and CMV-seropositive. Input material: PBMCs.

The CDR3 loop is CASSGGTGGSEKLFF. In nucleotides, the CDR3 is TGCGCCAGCAGCGGGGGCACAGGGGGTAGTGAAAAACTGTTTTTT. The chain has TRBV5-1 and TRBJ1-4; 8 bases agree with TRBD1. CDR1 is SGHRS and CDR2 is YFSETQ in the germline V gene. The length of the CDR3 is 15 residues. Trimming removed 4 bases from V and 7 bases from J; junction bases left unmatched: 9.